This TCR beta chain was sequenced in a study of T cells expressing NK-cell markers. Study summary: Seven donors tested HCMV-seropositive and one tested seronegative among the eight sequenced.

Germline V gives CDR1 LGHNA, CDR2 YNFKEQ. The CDR3 has 14 residues. TCRdb reworked the 5' RACE reads into one entry per CDR3 protein, no DNA. The sample table sets out some 410,000 distinct CDR3 sequences. The sample taken for sequencing was blood T cells: a sorted CD56 or NKG2C T cell subset, CD4+ or CD8+ T cells, or bulk PBMC T cells (not recorded which). The chain carries TRBV4-2 and TRBJ2-1; the D call of TRBD2 rests on TCRdb alone, since no DNA is present to check it. The sequence derives from a woman aged 18 to 75 in good health. This CDR3 reads CASSQEEATVEQFF.